The T cell receptor (beta chain) under discussion was sequenced for a study of T cell repertoires in ileal Crohn's disease. The protocol was immunoSEQ multiplex PCR, while the TCRdb copy is restricted to in-frame clones and leaves out a portion. The table has tens of thousands of clones, around 80% seen once. This clonotype originated in an adult with Crohn's disease. Sequencing input: ileal tissue.

This CDR3 is CASSPTGTSVSYEQYF. CDR3 nucleotides: TGCGCCAGCAGCCCAACGGGGACTAGCGTCTCCTACGAGCAGTACTTC. This chain links TRBV4-1 with TRBJ2-7; 10 bases fit TRBD2. Germline values: CDR1 MGHRA, CDR2 YSYEKL. The CDR3 has 16 residues. The V and J ends lost 4 bases and 0 bases, in that order; junction bases with no gene match: 6.